This TCR beta chain was profiled in a study of shared clonotypes between healthy human individuals. Findings and limits, study-wide: With few donors, the genetic and exposure-history diversity represented was limited.

Assay: immunoSEQ multiplex PCR; the TCRdb copy retains only in-frame clones and omits some. Of 2 million to 2.5 million clones listed, less than 95% are singletons. As defined, naive CD8 cells were CD45RO-negative and positively selected for CCR7, with terminally differentiated effector memory CD45RA+ cells excluded. Of note for this clone: Its antigen is still unknown.

The sequence derives from a man aged 18-30 years in good health. The sequencing input was naive CD8+ T cells sorted from blood.

CDR3 in DNA: TGTGCCAGCAGCGTGACTAGCGGGACATACAATGAGCAGTTCTTC. This translates into CASSVTSGTYNEQFF. J is TRBJ2-1 and V is TRBV5-4, with 11 bases lining up with TRBD2. CDR3 length: 15 residues. Trimming removed 4 bases from V and 4 bases from J; junction bases left unmatched: 4. Germline loops: CDR1 SGHNT, CDR2 YYREEE (reference sequence).